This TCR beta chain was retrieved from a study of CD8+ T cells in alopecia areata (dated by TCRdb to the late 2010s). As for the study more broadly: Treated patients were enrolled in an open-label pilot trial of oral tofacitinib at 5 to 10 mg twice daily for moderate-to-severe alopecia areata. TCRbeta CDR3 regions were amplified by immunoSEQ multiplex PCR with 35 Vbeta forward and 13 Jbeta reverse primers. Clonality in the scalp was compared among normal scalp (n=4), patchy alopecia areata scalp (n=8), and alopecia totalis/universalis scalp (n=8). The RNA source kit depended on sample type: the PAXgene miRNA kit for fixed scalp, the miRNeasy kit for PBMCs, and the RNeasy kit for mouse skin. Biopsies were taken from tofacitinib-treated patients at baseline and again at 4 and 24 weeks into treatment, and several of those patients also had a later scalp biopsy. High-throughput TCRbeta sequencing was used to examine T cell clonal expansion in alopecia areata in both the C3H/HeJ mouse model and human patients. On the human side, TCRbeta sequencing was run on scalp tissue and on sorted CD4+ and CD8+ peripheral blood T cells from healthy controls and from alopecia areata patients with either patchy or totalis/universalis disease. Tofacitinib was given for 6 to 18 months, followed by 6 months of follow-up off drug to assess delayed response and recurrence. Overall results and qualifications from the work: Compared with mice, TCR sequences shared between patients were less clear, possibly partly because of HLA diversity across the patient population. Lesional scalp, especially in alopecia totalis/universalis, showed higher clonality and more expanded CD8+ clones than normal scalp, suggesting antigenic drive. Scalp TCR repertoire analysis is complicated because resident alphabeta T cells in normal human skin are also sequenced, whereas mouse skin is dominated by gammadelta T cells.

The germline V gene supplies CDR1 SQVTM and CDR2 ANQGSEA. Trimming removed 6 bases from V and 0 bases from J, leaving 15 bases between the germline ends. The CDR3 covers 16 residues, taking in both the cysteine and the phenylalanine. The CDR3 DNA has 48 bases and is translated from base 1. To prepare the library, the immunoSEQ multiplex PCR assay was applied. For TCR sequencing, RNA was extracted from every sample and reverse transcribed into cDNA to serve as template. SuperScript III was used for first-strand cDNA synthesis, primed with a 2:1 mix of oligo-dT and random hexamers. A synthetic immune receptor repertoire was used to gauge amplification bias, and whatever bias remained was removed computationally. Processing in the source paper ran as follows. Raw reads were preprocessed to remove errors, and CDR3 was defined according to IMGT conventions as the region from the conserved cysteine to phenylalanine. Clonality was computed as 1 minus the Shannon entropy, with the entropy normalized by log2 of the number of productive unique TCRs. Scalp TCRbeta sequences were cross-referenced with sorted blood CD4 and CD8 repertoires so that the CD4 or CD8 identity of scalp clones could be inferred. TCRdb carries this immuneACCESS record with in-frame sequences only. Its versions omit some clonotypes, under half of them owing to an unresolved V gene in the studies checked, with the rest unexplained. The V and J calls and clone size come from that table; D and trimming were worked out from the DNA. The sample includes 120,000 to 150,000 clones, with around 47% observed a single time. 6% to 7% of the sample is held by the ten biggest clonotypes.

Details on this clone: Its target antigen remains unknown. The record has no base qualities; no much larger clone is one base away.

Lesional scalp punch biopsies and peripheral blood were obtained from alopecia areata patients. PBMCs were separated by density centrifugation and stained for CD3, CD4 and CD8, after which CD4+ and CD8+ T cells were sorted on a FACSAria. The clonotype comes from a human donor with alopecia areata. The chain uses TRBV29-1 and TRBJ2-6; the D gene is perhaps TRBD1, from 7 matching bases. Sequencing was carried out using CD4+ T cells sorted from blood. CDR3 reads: CSVGGQKSSGANVLTF. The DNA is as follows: TGCAGCGTGGGGGGACAGAAAAGCTCTGGGGCCAACGTCCTGACTTTC.